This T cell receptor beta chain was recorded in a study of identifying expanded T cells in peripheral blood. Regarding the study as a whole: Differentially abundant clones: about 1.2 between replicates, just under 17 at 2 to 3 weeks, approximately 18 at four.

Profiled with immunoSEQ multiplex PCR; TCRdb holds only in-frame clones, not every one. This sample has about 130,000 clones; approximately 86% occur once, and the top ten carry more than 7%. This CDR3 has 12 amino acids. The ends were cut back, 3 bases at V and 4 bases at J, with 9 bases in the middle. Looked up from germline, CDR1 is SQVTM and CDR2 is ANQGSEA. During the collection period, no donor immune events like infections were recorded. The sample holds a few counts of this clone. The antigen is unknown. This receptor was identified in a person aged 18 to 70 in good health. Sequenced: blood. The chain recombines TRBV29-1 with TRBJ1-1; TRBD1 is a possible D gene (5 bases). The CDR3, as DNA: TGCAGCGTTGATCCAGGGCTCACTGAAGCTTTCTTT. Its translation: CSVDPGLTEAFF.